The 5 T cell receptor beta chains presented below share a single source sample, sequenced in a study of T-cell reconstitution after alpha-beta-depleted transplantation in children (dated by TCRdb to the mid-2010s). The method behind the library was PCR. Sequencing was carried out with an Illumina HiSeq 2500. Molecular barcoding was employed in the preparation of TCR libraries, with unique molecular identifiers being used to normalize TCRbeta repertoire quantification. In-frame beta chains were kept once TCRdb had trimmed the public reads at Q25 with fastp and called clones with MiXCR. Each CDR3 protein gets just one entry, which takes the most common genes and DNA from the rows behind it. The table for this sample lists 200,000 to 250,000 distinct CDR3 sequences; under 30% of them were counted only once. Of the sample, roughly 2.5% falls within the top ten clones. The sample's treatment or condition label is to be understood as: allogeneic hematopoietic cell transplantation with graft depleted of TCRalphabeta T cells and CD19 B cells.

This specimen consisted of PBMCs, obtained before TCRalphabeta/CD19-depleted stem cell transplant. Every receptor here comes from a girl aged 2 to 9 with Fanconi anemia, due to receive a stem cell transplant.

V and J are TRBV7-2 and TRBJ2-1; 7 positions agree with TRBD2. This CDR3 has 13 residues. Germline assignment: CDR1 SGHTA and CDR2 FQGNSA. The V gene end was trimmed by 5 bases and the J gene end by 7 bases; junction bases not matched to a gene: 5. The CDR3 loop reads CASSPQLANEQFF. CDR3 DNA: TGTGCCAGCAGCCCTCAACTAGCGAATGAGCAGTTCTTC.

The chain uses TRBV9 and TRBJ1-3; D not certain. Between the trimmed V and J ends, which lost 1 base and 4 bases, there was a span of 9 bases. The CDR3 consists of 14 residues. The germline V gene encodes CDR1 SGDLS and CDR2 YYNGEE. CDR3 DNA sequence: TGTGCCAGCAGCGTATTTGACACGGGAAACACCATATATTTT. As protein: CASSVFDTGNTIYF.

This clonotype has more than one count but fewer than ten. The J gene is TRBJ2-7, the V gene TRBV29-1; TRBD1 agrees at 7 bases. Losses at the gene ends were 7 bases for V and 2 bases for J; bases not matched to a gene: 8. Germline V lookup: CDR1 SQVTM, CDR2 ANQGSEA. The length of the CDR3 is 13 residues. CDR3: CSASPGTAYEQYF. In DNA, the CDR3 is TGCAGCGCTTCGCCCGGGACAGCCTACGAGCAGTACTTC.

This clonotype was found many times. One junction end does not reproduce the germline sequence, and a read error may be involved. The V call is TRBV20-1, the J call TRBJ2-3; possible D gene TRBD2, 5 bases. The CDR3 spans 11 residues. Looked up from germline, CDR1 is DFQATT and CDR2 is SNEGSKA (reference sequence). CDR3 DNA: TGCAGTGCTAGAGGGGGAGTGAGGGCACCCTTT. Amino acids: CSARGGVRAPF.

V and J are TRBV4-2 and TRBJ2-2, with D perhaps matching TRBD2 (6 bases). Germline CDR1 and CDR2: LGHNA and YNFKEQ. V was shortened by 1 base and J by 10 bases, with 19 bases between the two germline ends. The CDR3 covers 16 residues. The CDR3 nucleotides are TGTGCCAGCAGCCAAGGGGTGACTAGGTCCCCGTCGGAGCTGTTTTTT. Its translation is CASSQGVTRSPSELFF.